Below, 4 T cell receptor beta chains from the same sample are listed, as sequenced in a study of T cells after yellow fever vaccination. MiXCR, applied by TCRdb to the 5' RACE reads, yields one record per CDR3 protein. The table records 250,000 or so distinct CDR3 sequences, approximately 3.8% of them present only once. The sequencing used PBMCs, collected 15 days after the yellow fever booster vaccination. All receptors come from a man aged 18 to 30 who received the YFV17D yellow fever vaccine.

This clonotype was observed at least ten times. V usage is TRBV10-3 and J usage is TRBJ1-2, with TRBD1 matching 7 bases. This CDR3 region has 12 residues. Trimming took 4 bases from V and 4 from J; bases not matched to a gene: 0. CDR1 and CDR2 (germline): ENHRY, SYGVKD. The CDR3 nucleotides are TGTGCCATCAGTGGGGACAGCTATGGCTACACCTTC. Protein: CAISGDSYGYTF.

This clonotype was detected ten times or more. The rearrangement joins TRBV4-1 to TRBJ1-2, with a tentative D call TRBD1 (6 bases). The V end lost 0 bases, the J end lost 2 bases, and 10 bases lay between the germline ends. The length of the CDR3 is 15 residues. The germline V gene encodes CDR1 MGHRA and CDR2 YSYEKL. The CDR3 DNA follows: TGCGCCAGCAGCCAAGATGACAGGTCGAACTATGGCTACACCTTC. Translated: CASSQDDRSNYGYTF.

This clonotype showed up many times. The chain couples TRBV20-1 to TRBJ2-3; D gene unclear. The CDR3 extends over 13 amino acids. CDR1 is DFQATT and CDR2 is SNEGSKA in the germline V gene (reference sequence). Deletions cut 0 bases from V and 3 bases from J, with 7 bases between. Here the CDR3 DNA reads TGCAGTGCTAGAGAAGGCTTAACAGATACGCAGTATTTT. Its protein product is CSAREGLTDTQYF.

This clonotype was counted many times. The V and J genes are TRBV27 and TRBJ1-6; D ambiguous. Trimming removed 6 bases from V and 6 bases from J, with 15 bases in between. Germline V gene sequence: CDR1 MNHEY, CDR2 SMNVEV (reference sequence). The CDR3 runs to 15 residues. As DNA, the CDR3 is TGTGCCAGCAGCCAGAGCCTGTCAGCTAATTCACCCCTCCACTTT. Translating it yields CASSQSLSANSPLHF.